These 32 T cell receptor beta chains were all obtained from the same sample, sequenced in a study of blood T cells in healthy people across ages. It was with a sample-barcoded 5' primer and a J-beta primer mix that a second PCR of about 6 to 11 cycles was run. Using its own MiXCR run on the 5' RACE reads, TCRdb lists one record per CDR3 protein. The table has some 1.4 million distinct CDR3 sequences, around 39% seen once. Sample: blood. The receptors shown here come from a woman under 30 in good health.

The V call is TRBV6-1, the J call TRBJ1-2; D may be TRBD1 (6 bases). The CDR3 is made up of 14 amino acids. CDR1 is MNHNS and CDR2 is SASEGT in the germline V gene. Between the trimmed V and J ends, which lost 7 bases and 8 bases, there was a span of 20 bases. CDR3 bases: TGTGCCAGCAACTTAAACAGGGCTTCGGAGGGCTACACCTTC. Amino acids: CASNLNRASEGYTF.

CDR3 sequence: CSVGGVSGETQYF. CDR3 DNA sequence: TGCAGCGTTGGGGGCGTCTCCGGGGAGACCCAGTACTTC. The chain carries TRBV29-1 and TRBJ2-5; TRBD1 might be the D (5 bases). The CDR3 spans 13 residues. The V gene's germline CDR1 is SQVTM and CDR2 ANQGSEA. Trimming took off 4 bases at V and 5 bases at J, with 14 bases between the two ends.

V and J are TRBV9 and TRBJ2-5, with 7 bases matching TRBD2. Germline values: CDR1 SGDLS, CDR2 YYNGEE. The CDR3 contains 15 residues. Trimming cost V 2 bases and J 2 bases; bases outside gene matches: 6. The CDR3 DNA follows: TGTGCCAGCAGCGTCGGGACTAACGGGCAAGAGACCCAGTACTTC. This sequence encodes CASSVGTNGQETQYF.

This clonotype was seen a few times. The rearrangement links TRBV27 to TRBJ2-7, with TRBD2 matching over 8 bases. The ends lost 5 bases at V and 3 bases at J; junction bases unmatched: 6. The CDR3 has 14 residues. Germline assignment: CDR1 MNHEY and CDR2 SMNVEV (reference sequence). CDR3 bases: TGTGCCAGCAGTCCGGGACTAGATATCTACGAGCAGTACTTC. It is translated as CASSPGLDIYEQYF.

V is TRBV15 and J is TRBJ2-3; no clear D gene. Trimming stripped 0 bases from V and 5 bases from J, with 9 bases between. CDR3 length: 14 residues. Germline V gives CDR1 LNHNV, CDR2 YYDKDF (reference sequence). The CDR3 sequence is CATSREGSVDTQYF. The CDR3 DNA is TGTGCCACCAGCAGAGAGGGAAGTGTAGATACGCAGTATTTT.

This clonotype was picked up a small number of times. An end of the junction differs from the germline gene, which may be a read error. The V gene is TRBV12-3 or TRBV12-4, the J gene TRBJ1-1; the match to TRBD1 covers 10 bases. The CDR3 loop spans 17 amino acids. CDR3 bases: TGTGCCAGCAGTACCTCCGGGACAGGGGACTACACCACTAAAGCTTTCTTT. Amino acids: CASSTSGTGDYTTKAFF.

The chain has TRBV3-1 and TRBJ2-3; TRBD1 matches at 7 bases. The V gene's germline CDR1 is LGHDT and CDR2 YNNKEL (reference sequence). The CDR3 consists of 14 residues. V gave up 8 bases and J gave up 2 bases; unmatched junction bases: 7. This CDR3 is CASRDSHYTDTQYF. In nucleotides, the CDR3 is TGTGCCAGCCGGGACAGTCACTACACAGATACGCAGTATTTT.

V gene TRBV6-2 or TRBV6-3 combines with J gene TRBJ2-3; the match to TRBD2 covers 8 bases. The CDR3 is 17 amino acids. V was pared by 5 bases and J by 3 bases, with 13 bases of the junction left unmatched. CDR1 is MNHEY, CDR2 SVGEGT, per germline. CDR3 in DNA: TGTGCCAGCAGTCCCCTCGGAACGGGAGGGTCTACAGATACGCAGTATTTT. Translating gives CASSPLGTGGSTDTQYF.

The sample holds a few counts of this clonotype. CDR3 bases: TGCAGTGCTAGTTCCCCAGCGGAAGAGACCCAGTACTTC. Translation gives CSASSPAEETQYF. The V gene is TRBV20-1, the J gene TRBJ2-5, with D possibly matching TRBD2 (5 bases). Germline CDR1 DFQATT, CDR2 SNEGSKA (reference sequence). The CDR3 runs 13 residues. Trimming took off 3 bases at V and 3 bases at J, with 11 bases between the two ends.

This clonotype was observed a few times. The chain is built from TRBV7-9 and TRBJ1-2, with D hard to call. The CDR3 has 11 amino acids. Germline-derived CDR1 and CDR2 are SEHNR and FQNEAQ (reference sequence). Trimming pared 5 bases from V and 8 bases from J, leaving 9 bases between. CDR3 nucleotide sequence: TGTGCCAGCAGCGCAATCTACGGCTACACCTTC. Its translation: CASSAIYGYTF.

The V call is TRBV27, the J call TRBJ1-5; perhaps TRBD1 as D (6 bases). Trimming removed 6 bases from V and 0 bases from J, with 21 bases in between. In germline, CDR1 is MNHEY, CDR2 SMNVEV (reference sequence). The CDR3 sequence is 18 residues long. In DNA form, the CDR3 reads TGTGCCAGCAGCAGTTCCCCCAACAGGGAAATTAGCAATCAGCCCCAGCATTTT. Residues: CASSSSPNREISNQPQHF.

This CDR3 is CNHGGANQPQHF. The DNA for the CDR3 is TGCAACCATGGGGGGGCGAATCAGCCCCAGCATTTT. The chain carries TRBV29-1 and TRBJ1-5; TRBD1 is a possible D gene (6 bases). The CDR3 runs to 12 residues. Germline V gene sequence: CDR1 SQVTM, CDR2 ANQGSEA. The full variable domain, rest sourced from reference TRBV29-1 and TRBJ1-5, is SAVISQKPSRDICQRGTSLTIQCQVDSQVTMMFWYRQQPGQSLTLIATANQGSEATYESGFVIDKFPISRPNLTFSTLTVSNMSPEDSSIYLCNHGGANQPQHFGDGTRLSIL.

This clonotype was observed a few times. CDR3 nucleotide sequence: TGTGCCAGCTTCGGACGGGGGGTGGGCTATGGCTACACCTTC. Translated: CASFGRGVGYGYTF. The chain has TRBV27 and TRBJ1-2, with D tentatively TRBD1 (5 bases). This CDR3 comprises 14 residues. Germline CDR1 and CDR2: MNHEY and SMNVEV (reference sequence). Trimming removed 8 bases from V and 4 bases from J, with 17 bases in between.

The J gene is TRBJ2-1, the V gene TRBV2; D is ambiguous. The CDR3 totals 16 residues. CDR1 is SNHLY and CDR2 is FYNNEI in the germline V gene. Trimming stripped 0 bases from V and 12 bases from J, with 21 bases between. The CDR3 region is CASSEALSLQHIGQFF. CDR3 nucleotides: TGTGCCAGCAGTGAAGCGCTGTCACTCCAGCATATCGGGCAGTTCTTC.

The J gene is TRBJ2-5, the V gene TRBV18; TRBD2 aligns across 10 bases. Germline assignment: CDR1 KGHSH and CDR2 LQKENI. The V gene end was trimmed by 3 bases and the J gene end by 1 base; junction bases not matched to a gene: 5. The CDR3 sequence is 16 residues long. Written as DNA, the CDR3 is TGTGCCAGCTCACCCACTACTAGCGGGGCCCAAGAGACCCAGTACTTC. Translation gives CASSPTTSGAQETQYF. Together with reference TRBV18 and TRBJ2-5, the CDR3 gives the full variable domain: NAGVMQNPRHLVRRRGQEARLRCSPMKGHSHVYWYRQLPEEGLKFMVYLQKENIIDESGMPKERFSAEFPKEGPSILRIQQVVRGDSAAYFCASSPTTSGAQETQYFGPGTRLLVL.

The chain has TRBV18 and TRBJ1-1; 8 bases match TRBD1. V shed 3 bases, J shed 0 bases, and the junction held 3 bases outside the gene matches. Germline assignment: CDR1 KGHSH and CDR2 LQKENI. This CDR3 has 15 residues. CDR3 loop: CASSPPDRVNTEAFF. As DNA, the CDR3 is TGTGCCAGCTCACCGCCGGACAGGGTGAACACTGAAGCTTTCTTT.

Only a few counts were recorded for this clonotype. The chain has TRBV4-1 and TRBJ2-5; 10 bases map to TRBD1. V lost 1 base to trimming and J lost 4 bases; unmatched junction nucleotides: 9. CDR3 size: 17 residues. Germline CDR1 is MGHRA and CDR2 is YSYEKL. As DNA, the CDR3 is TGCGCCAGCAGCCAAGTGCCGGGACAGGGGAGGTCAGAGACCCAGTACTTC. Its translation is CASSQVPGQGRSETQYF.

CDR3 nucleotides: TGCGCCAGCACGCTCGGACGCTGGGAGATTAACTATGGCTACACCTTC. Its translation is CASTLGRWEINYGYTF. The chain combines TRBV4-1 with TRBJ1-2; D is ambiguous. Trimming took 7 bases from V and 1 from J, leaving 19 bases between them. The CDR3 runs 16 residues. Germline loops: CDR1 MGHRA, CDR2 YSYEKL.

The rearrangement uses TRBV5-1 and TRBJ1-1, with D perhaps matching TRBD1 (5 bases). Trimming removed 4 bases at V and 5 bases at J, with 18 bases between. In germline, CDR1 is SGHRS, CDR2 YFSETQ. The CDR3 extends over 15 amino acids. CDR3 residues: CASSPPGRGGTEAFF. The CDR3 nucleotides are TGCGCCAGCAGCCCACCGGGGAGGGGTGGGACTGAAGCTTTCTTT.

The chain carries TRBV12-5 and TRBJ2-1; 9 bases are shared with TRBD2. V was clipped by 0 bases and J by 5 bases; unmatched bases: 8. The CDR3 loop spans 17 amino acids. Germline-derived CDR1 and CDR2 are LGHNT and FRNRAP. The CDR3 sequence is CASGLVGKRGENNEQFF. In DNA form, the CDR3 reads TGTGCTAGTGGTTTGGTAGGGAAGCGGGGGGAAAACAATGAGCAGTTCTTC.

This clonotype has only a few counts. CDR3 coding DNA: TGTGCCAGCGGCGGGACATCGTCCCGTTCACCCCTCCACTTT. As protein: CASGGTSSRSPLHF. The gene calls are TRBV27 and TRBJ1-6, with a tentative D call TRBD1 (6 bases). The V gene's germline CDR1 is MNHEY and CDR2 SMNVEV (reference sequence). This CDR3 has 14 amino acids. V shed 8 bases and J shed 9 bases, with 17 bases lying between them.

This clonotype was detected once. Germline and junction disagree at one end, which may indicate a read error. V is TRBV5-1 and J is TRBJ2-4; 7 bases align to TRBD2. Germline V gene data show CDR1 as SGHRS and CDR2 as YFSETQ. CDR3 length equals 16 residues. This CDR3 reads CASSVMGRETKNIRYF. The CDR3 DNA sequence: TGCGCCAGCAGCGTGATGGGGAGGGAGACCAAAAACATTCGGTACTTC.

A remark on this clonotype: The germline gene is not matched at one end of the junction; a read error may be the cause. The chain's CDR3 is CASGFGPLPTQYF. The CDR3 nucleotides read TGTGCCAGCGGCTTCGGCCCCCTCCCTACGCAGTATTTT. V usage is TRBV7-2 and J usage is TRBJ2-3, with unresolved D. CDR3 length: 13 residues. CDR1 and CDR2 from the germline V gene are SGHTA and FQGNSA.

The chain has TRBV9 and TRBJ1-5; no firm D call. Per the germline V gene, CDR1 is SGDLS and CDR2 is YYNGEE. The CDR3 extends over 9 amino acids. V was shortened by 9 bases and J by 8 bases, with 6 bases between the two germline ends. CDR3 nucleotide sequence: TGTGCCACCTCGGAGCCCCAGCATTTT. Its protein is CATSEPQHF.

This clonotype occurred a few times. The CDR3 spells CSAGAQYF. The CDR3 nucleotides are TGCAGTGCTGGAGCGCAGTATTTT. The chain joins TRBV20-1 to TRBJ2-3; D not certain. In germline, CDR1 is DFQATT, CDR2 SNEGSKA (reference sequence). Trimming cost V 5 bases and J 10 bases, with 4 bases left between them. The CDR3 sequence is 8 residues long.

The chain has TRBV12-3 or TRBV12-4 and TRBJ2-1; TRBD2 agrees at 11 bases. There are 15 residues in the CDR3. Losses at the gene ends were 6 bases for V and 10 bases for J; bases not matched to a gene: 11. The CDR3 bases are TGTGCCAGCAGAGTAGCGGGAGGGGTCTCGGGCGAGCAGTTCTTC. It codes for CASRVAGGVSGEQFF.

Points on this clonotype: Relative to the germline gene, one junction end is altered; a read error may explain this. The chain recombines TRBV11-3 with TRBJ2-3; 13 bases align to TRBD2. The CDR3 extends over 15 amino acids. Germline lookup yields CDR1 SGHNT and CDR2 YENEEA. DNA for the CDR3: TGTGCCTGCAGCTGGGGACTAGCGGGATTAGCTACGCAGTATTTT. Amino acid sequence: CACSWGLAGLATQYF.

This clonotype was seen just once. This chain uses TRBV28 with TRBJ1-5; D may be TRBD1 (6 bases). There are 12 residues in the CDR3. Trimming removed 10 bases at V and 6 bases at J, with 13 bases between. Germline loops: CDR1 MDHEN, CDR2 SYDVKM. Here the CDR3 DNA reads TGTGCCATCAATGAGGGGGGTCAGCCCCAGCATTTT. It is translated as CAINEGGQPQHF.

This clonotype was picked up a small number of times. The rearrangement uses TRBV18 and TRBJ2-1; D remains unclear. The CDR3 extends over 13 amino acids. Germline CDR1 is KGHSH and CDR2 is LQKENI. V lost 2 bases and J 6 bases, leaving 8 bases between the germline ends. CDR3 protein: CASSPGIGNEQFF. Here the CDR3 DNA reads TGTGCCAGCTCACCAGGGATAGGCAATGAGCAGTTCTTC.

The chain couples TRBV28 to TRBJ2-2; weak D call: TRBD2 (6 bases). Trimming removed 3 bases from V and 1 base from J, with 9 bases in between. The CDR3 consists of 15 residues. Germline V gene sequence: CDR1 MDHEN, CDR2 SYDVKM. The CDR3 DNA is TGTGCCAGCAGTTTCAATAGCGGGAACACCGGGGAGCTGTTTTTT. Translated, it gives CASSFNSGNTGELFF.

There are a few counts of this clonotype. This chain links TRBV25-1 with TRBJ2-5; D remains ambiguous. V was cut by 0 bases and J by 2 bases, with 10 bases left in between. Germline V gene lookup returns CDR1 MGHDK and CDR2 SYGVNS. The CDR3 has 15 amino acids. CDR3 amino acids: CASSEYGSLQETQYF. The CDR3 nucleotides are TGTGCCAGCAGTGAATATGGTAGCTTACAAGAGACCCAGTACTTC.

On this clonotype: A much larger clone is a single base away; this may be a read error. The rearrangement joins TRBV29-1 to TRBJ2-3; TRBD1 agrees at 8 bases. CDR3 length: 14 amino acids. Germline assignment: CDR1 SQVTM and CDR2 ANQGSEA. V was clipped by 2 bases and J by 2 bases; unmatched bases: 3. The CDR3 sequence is CSVERGQDTDTQYF. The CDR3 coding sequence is TGCAGCGTTGAAAGGGGACAGGACACAGATACGCAGTATTTT.